This T cell receptor beta chain came from a study of blood T cell repertoires in COVID-19. Study summary: The analysed material was cDNA or gDNA that came from T cells, B-cell-depleted T cells, or PBMCs.

Original analysis: Estimates of nucleated cell counts were drawn from the amplification of reference gene primers. Repertoires were generated with immunoSEQ multiplex PCR, while TCRdb's copy carries only in-frame clones and drops some. D and trimming come from the DNA, and the V and J calls and clone size come from that table. The data show about 120,000 clones, 82% seen once. The V and J ends lost 0 bases and 5 bases respectively, with 8 bases between them. This CDR3 is built from 14 residues. Germline V CDR1 and CDR2: SGHAT, FQNNGV. A note on this clone: Other DNA sequences in the sample encode the same CDR3.

The chain carries TRBV11-2 and TRBJ1-5; D call uncertain. Sequencing was performed on peripheral blood. The sequence was collected from a human donor in a cohort sampled during active COVID-19. CDR3 loop: CASSLDGGDQPQHF. The DNA of the CDR3 is TGTGCCAGCAGCTTAGATGGCGGGGATCAGCCCCAGCATTTT.